This T cell receptor (beta chain) was sequenced during a study of cytomegalovirus exposure and HLA in healthy donors. General study results and limits: As a later analysis showed, a missense DCLRE1C variant was linked to trimming of TCR beta V- and J-genes. Previous analysis showed most TCR beta V segments were productive about 90% or about 30% of the time.

Comment on this clone: No antigen is known for it.

The PCR employed 60 Vbeta primers together with 13 Jbeta primers. Using immunoSEQ multiplex PCR, the repertoire was profiled, and TCRdb retains in-frame clones only, with some absent. The sample has approximately 100,000 clones; over 60% are singletons. The junction had 5 bases not matched to a gene; V was cut back by 4 bases and J by 2 bases. Per germline, CDR1 SQVTM and CDR2 ANQGSEA. This CDR3 is 14 amino acids long. The rearrangement uses TRBV29-1 and TRBJ2-7; 10 bases agree with TRBD2. The sequence derives from a woman aged 18-29 years in good health and CMV-seropositive. The sequenced material came from PBMCs. CDR3 coding DNA: TGCAGCGTTGGGGTAGCGGGAGGTACCTACGAGCAGTACTTC. Its translation is CSVGVAGGTYEQYF.